The 9 T cell receptor beta chains reported below all come from one sample, sequenced in a study of OX40 agonist ivuxolimab in advanced cancers. The library was made by the immunoSEQ multiplex PCR assay. Here the immuneACCESS table is served through TCRdb, limited to in-frame sequences with V and J called. Missing clones are a known gap in these copies; in checked studies unresolved V genes cover under half, and the rest lacks a known reason. In all, the sample holds around 70,000 clones, and 70% to 90% of those were seen once. About 1% of the sample goes to the ten largest clones. Sequencing used CD4+ or CD8+ T cells sorted from blood, obtained in a trial of the OX40 agonist ivuxolimab. The source of these receptors is an adult with an advanced solid tumor such as melanoma, head and neck, liver or kidney cancer.

The CDR3 loop is CASSSAGYEQYF. DNA of the CDR3: TGTGCCAGCAGTTCGGCGGGTTACGAGCAGTACTTC. The chain couples TRBV6-6 to TRBJ2-7; TRBD2 is a possible D gene (5 bases). The CDR3 spans 12 residues. Trimming took 4 bases from V and 4 from J, leaving 8 bases between them. From germline, CDR1 is MNHNY and CDR2 SVGAGI (reference sequence).

This rearrangement joins TRBV10-1 to TRBJ2-1, with D perhaps TRBD2 (6 bases). Germline loops: CDR1 WNHNN, CDR2 SYGVQD (reference sequence). The CDR3 extends over 16 amino acids. V was cut by 6 bases and J by 0 bases, with 15 bases left in between. CDR3 loop: CASRLRDIDSYNEQFF. The CDR3 nucleotides read TGCGCCAGCAGACTGCGGGATATTGACTCCTACAATGAGCAGTTCTTC.

The V gene is TRBV2, the J gene TRBJ2-7; D call uncertain. Between the trimmed V and J ends, which lost 7 bases and 1 base, there was a span of 8 bases. CDR1 is SNHLY, CDR2 FYNNEI, per germline. The CDR3 is 12 amino acids. The CDR3 reads CASKRASYEQYF. The CDR3 DNA reads as TGTGCCAGCAAACGGGCTTCCTACGAGCAGTACTTC.

The gene calls are TRBV18 and TRBJ2-3; D gene unclear. CDR3 length: 13 residues. Trimming removed 1 base at V and 2 bases at J, with 4 bases between. CDR1 is KGHSH and CDR2 is LQKENI in the germline V gene. CDR3 nucleotide sequence: TGTGCCAGCTCACCACAGACCACAGATACGCAGTATTTT. This codes for CASSPQTTDTQYF.

This chain links TRBV6-6 with TRBJ1-2; D remains unclear. CDR3 length: 13 residues. The V gene's germline CDR1 is MNHNY and CDR2 SVGAGI (reference sequence). V gave up 2 bases and J gave up 4 bases, with 8 bases separating them. CDR3 amino acids: CASSYKASYGYTF. The CDR3 nucleotides are TGTGCCAGCAGTTACAAGGCCTCCTATGGCTACACCTTC.

The V call is TRBV7-2, the J call TRBJ1-5; D not certain. From germline, CDR1 is SGHTA and CDR2 FQGNSA. This CDR3 has 14 residues. V shed 1 base and J shed 0 bases, with 4 bases lying between them. The CDR3 DNA reads TGTGCCAGCAGCTTAGAGCCTAGCAATCAGCCCCAGCATTTT. Encoded protein: CASSLEPSNQPQHF.

In DNA form, the CDR3 reads TGTGCCAGCGGAAGGACAGGGGGCAGGGGTGAGCAGTTCTTC. This gives the protein CASGRTGGRGEQFF. The chain uses TRBV9 and TRBJ2-1; 11 bases map to TRBD1. The V segment lost 7 bases and the J segment 9 bases; nucleotides outside the gene matches: 9. Germline assignment: CDR1 SGDLS and CDR2 YYNGEE. This CDR3 is built from 14 residues.

On this clone itself: The sample contains more than one DNA sequence encoding this CDR3. The chain is built from TRBV14 and TRBJ2-7; 13 bases agree with TRBD2. This CDR3 has 17 amino acids. The junction had 8 bases not matched to a gene; V was cut back by 4 bases and J by 2 bases. The germline V gene encodes CDR1 SGHDN and CDR2 FVKESK. This CDR3 is CASSPLPGLAGTYEQYF. CDR3 nucleotide sequence: TGTGCCAGCAGCCCACTCCCGGGACTAGCGGGGACCTACGAGCAGTACTTC.

The V gene is TRBV4-2, the J gene TRBJ2-1; D tentatively fits TRBD1 or TRBD2 (6 bases each). This CDR3 is built from 12 residues. V gave up 8 bases and J gave up 7 bases, with 12 bases separating them. In germline, CDR1 is LGHNA, CDR2 YNFKEQ. DNA of the CDR3: TGTGCCAGCTGGGGGCGGGGTAATGAGCAGTTCTTC. The encoded protein is CASWGRGNEQFF.